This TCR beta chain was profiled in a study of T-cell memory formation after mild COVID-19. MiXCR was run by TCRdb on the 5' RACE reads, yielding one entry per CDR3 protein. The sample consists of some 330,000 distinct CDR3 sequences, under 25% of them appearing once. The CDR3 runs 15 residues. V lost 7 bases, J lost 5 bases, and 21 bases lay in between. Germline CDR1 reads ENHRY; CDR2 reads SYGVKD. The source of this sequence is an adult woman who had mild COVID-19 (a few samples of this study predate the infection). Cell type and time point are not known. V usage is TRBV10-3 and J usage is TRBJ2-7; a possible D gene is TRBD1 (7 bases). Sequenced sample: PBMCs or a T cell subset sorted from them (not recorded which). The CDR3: CAINHRGGIGHEQYF. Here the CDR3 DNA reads TGTGCCATCAACCACAGGGGAGGTATAGGGCACGAGCAGTACTTC.